This entry lists 16 T cell receptor beta chains sequenced from one sample in a study of T cell changes during pregnancy in multiple sclerosis. Some clones are missing from TCRdb's copy, which holds only in-frame ones; the method was immunoSEQ multiplex PCR. The sample includes under 70,000 clones, roughly 90% of them seen just once. This specimen was CD4+ T cells from peripheral blood mononuclear cells, taken after pregnancy. These receptors originate from a female donor with multiple sclerosis, enrolled in a pregnancy study.

The V gene is TRBV19, the J gene TRBJ2-7; 9 nucleotides align to TRBD1. This CDR3 has 15 amino acids. J gave up 2 bases and V 3 bases, and 5 bases lay outside the gene matches. Germline lookup yields CDR1 LNHDA and CDR2 SQIVND (reference sequence). DNA for the CDR3: TGTGCCAGTAGTATGGATGGGACAGGGACCTACGAGCAGTACTTC. Translating gives CASSMDGTGTYEQYF. The whole variable domain, filled in from reference TRBV19 and TRBJ2-7, reads DGGITQSPKYLFRKEGQNVTLSCEQNLNHDAMYWYRQDPGQGLRLIYYSQIVNDFQKGDIAEGYSVSREKKESFPLTVTSAQKNPTAFYLCASSMDGTGTYEQYFGPGTRLTVT.

CDR3 region: CASSQGGGQGTYEQYF. The CDR3 region has the DNA TGCGCCAGCAGCCAAGGGGGCGGGCAGGGGACCTACGAGCAGTACTTC. The rearrangement links TRBV4-3 to TRBJ2-7; maybe TRBD1 (6 bases). The V end was cut by 1 base, the J end by 2 bases, with 15 bases between. Germline V gene data show CDR1 as LGHNA and CDR2 as YSLEER. This CDR3 spans 16 amino acids.

The gene calls are TRBV5-1 and TRBJ1-3; tentatively, D is TRBD1 (5 bases). Germline values: CDR1 SGHRS, CDR2 YFSETQ. The CDR3 runs 15 residues. Trimming stripped 3 bases from V and 1 base from J, with 11 bases between. CDR3 coding DNA: TGCGCCAGCAGCTCCAACCCAGGGTCTGGAAACACCATATATTTT. It yields the protein CASSSNPGSGNTIYF.

This rearrangement joins TRBV5-5 to TRBJ1-2; D is uncertain. This CDR3 is built from 13 residues. Trimming removed 4 bases from V and 1 base from J, with 8 bases in between. Per the germline V gene, CDR1 is SGHKS and CDR2 is YYEKEE (reference sequence). CDR3 protein: CASSPVLNYGYTF. The DNA of the CDR3 is TGTGCCAGCAGCCCCGTCCTTAACTATGGCTACACCTTC.

This clone was observed once. The genes are TRBV19 and TRBJ2-1; 8 bases line up with TRBD1. The germline CDR1 and CDR2 sequences are LNHDA and SQIVND (reference sequence). The CDR3 totals 16 residues. The J segment lost 5 bases and the V segment lost 3 bases, leaving 9 bases of the junction unmatched. The CDR3 coding sequence is TGTGCCAGTAGTATCCGGCGCAGGGGGCTGGACAATGAGCAGTTCTTC. Its protein product is CASSIRRRGLDNEQFF.

The V call is TRBV11-2, the J call TRBJ1-3; 7 bases agree with TRBD1. The CDR3 runs to 14 residues. V was pared by 4 bases and J by 4 bases, with 4 bases of the junction left unmatched. Germline V gives CDR1 SGHAT, CDR2 FQNNGV. In DNA, the CDR3 is TGTGCCAGCAGCTCCGACAGGGTCGGAAACACCATATATTTT. This translates into CASSSDRVGNTIYF.

The chain carries TRBV7-3 and TRBJ2-5; D is undetermined. CDR1 and CDR2 from the germline V gene are SGHTA and FQGTGA. The length of the CDR3 is 14 residues. V shed 1 base and J shed 6 bases, with 12 bases lying between them. CDR3 bases: TGTGCCAGCAGCTTAAACGCTAGTCCGCAGACCCAGTACTTC. This codes for CASSLNASPQTQYF.

CDR3 in DNA: TGTGCCAGCAGCTTAATGGAGCTAGCGCCACCCCCTCCGCAGTATTTT. Translation gives CASSLMELAPPPPQYF. The chain links TRBV7-8 to TRBJ2-3, with D possibly being TRBD2 (6 bases). Trimming removed 2 bases at V and 10 bases at J, with 22 bases between. This CDR3 comprises 16 residues. Per germline, CDR1 SGHVS and CDR2 FQNEAQ.

The CDR3 coding sequence is TGTGCCAGCAGCCGCCCCGGGACTTCCACGCAGTATTTT. Encoded protein: CASSRPGTSTQYF. The gene calls are TRBV7-3 and TRBJ2-3, with a possible D match to TRBD2 (6 bases). The CDR3 is 13 amino acids. V dropped 5 bases and J dropped 9 bases, with 15 bases sitting between them. Per the germline V gene, CDR1 is SGHTA and CDR2 is FQGTGA.

J is TRBJ2-3 and V is TRBV7-9; TRBD2 matches at 8 bases. Germline CDR1 reads SEHNR; CDR2 reads FQNEAQ (reference sequence). CDR3 length: 15 residues. The trim removed 3 bases at V and 1 base at J, leaving 3 bases unmatched. CDR3 protein: CASSLISGGTDTQYF. The CDR3 region has the DNA TGTGCCAGCAGCTTGATTAGCGGGGGCACAGATACGCAGTATTTT.

CDR3 region: CASSRQTTGELFF. CDR3 DNA: TGTGCCAGCAGCCGACAAACCACCGGGGAGCTGTTTTTT. V is TRBV7-3 and J is TRBJ2-2; D gene ambiguous. The germline CDR1 and CDR2 sequences are SGHTA and FQGTGA. The CDR3 spans 13 residues. Deletions cut 5 bases from V and 4 bases from J, with 8 bases between.

The V call is TRBV7-2, the J call TRBJ2-7; TRBD1 is a possible D gene (5 bases). There are 15 residues in the CDR3. Germline CDR1 SGHTA, CDR2 FQGNSA. Deletions cut 2 bases from V and 0 bases from J, with 11 bases between. The CDR3 region is CASSLRQGSSYEQYF. Written as DNA, the CDR3 is TGTGCCAGCAGCTTAAGGCAGGGAAGCTCCTACGAGCAGTACTTC.

The J gene is TRBJ1-2, the V gene TRBV29-1, with 9 bases that match TRBD1. The V gene end was trimmed by 1 base and the J gene end by 8 bases; junction bases not matched to a gene: 5. CDR1 and CDR2 from the germline V gene are SQVTM and ANQGSEA. The length of the CDR3 is 13 residues. The CDR3 nucleotides are TGCAGCGTTGAAGGGACAGGGGAAGGGGGCTACACCTTC. Protein: CSVEGTGEGGYTF.

The rearrangement joins TRBV6-4 to TRBJ2-7; no definite D call. This CDR3 region has 12 residues. In germline, CDR1 is MRHNA, CDR2 SNTAGT. With 7 bases removed from V and 0 bases from J, the gap between germline ends came to 7 bases. This CDR3 reads CASIYNSYEQYF. The CDR3 nucleotides read TGTGCCAGCATTTACAACTCCTACGAGCAGTACTTC.

This clone was seen once. The chain joins TRBV6-5 to TRBJ2-1, with 11 bases matching TRBD1. CDR3 length: 16 residues. Germline values: CDR1 MNHEY, CDR2 SVGAGI. The V and J ends lost 1 base and 8 bases, in that order; junction bases with no gene match: 7. For the CDR3, the DNA is TGTGCCAGCAGTTACTACGGGACAGGGGGTTTCGATGAGCAGTTCTTC. It encodes CASSYYGTGGFDEQFF.

The chain is built from TRBV19 and TRBJ1-5; D gene uncertain. The CDR3 contains 14 residues. Deletions cut 3 bases from V and 2 bases from J, with 8 bases between. The germline V gene encodes CDR1 LNHDA and CDR2 SQIVND (reference sequence). The CDR3 bases are TGTGCCAGTAGTATCTCGGTTGGCAATCAGCCCCAGCATTTT. Amino acid sequence: CASSISVGNQPQHF.